This TCR beta chain emerged from a study of shared clonotypes between healthy human individuals. Study overall: The donor pool was made up of two women and three men aged 18 to 49.

CDR1 SGHTA and CDR2 FQGNSA come from the germline V gene. The CDR3 has 14 amino acids. Trimming removed 6 bases from V and 1 base from J, with 12 bases in between. On this clone itself: What it binds is unknown.

General study points: Few donors restricted represented genetic and exposure-history diversity. Sample collection involved blood only; tissue repertoires are likely different.

The authors ran the assay at deep level. This table comes from immunoSEQ multiplex PCR, and its TCRdb copy is limited to in-frame clones, with some not included. The sample has about 450,000 clones; about 80% are singletons. The rearrangement links TRBV7-2 to TRBJ1-1; D unresolved. Source material: PBMCs. This receptor was obtained from a woman aged 40 to 50 in good health. Some clones in this sample may be carry-over from other donors' samples. CDR3 residues: CASSSEVANTEAFF. DNA for the CDR3: TGTGCCAGCAGTAGTGAGGTTGCGAACACTGAAGCTTTCTTT.